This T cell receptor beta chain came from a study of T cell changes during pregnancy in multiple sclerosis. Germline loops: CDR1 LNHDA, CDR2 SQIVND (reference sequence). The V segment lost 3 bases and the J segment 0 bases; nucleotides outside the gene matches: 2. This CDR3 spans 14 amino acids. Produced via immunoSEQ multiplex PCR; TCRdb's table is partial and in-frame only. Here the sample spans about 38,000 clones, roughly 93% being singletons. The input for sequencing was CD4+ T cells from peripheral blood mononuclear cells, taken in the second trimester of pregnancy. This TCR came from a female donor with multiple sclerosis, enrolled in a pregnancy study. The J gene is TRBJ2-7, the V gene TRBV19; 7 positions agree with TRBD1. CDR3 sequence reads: CASSMGQTSYEQYF. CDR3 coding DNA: TGTGCCAGTAGTATGGGACAGACCTCCTACGAGCAGTACTTC. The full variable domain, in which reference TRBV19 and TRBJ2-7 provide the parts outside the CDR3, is DGGITQSPKYLFRKEGQNVTLSCEQNLNHDAMYWYRQDPGQGLRLIYYSQIVNDFQKGDIAEGYSVSREKKESFPLTVTSAQKNPTAFYLCASSMGQTSYEQYFGPGTRLTVT.